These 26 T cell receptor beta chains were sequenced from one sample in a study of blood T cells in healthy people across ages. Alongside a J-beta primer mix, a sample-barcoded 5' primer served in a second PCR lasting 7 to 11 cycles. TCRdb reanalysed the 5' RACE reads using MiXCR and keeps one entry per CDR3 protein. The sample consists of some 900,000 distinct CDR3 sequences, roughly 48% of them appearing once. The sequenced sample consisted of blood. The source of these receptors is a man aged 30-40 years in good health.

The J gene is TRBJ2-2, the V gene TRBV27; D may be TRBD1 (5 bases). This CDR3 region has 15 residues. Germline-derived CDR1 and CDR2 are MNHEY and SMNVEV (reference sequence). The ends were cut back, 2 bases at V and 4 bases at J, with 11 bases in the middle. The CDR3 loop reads CASSLDGQGTGELFF. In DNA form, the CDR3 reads TGTGCCAGCAGTTTAGATGGGCAGGGCACCGGGGAGCTGTTTTTT.

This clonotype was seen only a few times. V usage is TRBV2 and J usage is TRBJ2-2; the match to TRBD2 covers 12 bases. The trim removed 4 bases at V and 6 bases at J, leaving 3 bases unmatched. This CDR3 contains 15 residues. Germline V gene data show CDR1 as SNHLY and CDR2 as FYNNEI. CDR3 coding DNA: TGTGCCAGCAGTGCTAGCGGGGGGGCGTCCGGGGAGCTGTTTTTT. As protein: CASSASGGASGELFF.

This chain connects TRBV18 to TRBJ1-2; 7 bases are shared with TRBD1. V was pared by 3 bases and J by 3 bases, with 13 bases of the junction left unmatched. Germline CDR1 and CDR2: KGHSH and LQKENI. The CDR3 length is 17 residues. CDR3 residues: CASSPLRKEGAHYGYTF. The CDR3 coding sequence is TGTGCCAGCTCACCCCTCAGGAAGGAGGGGGCTCACTATGGCTACACCTTC.

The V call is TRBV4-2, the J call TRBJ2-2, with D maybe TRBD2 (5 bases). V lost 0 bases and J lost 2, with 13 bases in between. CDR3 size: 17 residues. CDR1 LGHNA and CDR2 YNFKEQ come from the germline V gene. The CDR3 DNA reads TGTGCCAGCAGCCAAGATTCTTCCGGGGTAAACACCGGGGAGCTGTTTTTT. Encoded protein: CASSQDSSGVNTGELFF.

This chain's CDR3 is CASSQVSGERARNEQFF. The CDR3 DNA is TGTGCCAGCAGCCAAGTCAGCGGAGAGCGGGCGAGGAATGAGCAGTTCTTC. The chain employs TRBV4-2 and TRBJ2-1; maybe TRBD2 (6 bases). CDR1 is LGHNA, CDR2 YNFKEQ, per germline. The CDR3 is 17 amino acids. Trimming pared 1 base from V and 7 bases from J, leaving 20 bases between.

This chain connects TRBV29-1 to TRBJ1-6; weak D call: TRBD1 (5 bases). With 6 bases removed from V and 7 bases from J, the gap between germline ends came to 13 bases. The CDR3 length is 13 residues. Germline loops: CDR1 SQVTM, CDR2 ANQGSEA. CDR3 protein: CSVREGRNSPLHF. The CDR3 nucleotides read TGCAGCGTCCGTGAGGGGAGGAATTCACCCCTCCACTTT.

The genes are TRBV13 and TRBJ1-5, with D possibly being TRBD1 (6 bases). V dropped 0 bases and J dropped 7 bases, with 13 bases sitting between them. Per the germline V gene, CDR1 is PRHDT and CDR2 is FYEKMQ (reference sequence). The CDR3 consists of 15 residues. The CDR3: CASSLGAGGQQPQHF. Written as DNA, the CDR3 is TGTGCCAGCAGCTTAGGTGCGGGGGGACAACAGCCCCAGCATTTT.

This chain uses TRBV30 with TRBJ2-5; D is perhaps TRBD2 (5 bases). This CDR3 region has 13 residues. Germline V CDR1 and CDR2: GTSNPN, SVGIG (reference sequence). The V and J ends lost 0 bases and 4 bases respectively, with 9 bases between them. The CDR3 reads CAWSVGVRETQYF. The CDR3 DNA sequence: TGTGCCTGGAGTGTCGGGGTACGAGAGACCCAGTACTTC.

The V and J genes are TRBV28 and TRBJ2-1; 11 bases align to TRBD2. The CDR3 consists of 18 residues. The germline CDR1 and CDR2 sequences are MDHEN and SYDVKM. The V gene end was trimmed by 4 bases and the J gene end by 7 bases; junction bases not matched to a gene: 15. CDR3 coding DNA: TGTGCCAGCAGTTGGAGATTACCGGGACTAGCGGCAAAAAATGAGCAGTTCTTC. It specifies CASSWRLPGLAAKNEQFF.

Written as DNA, the CDR3 is TGTGCCAGCAGTTTAGGGGGTCTCAGGGACGACGAGCAGTACTTC. Protein: CASSLGGLRDDEQYF. The rearrangement joins TRBV28 to TRBJ2-7; D could derive from TRBD1 or TRBD2 (5 bases each). V lost 2 bases and J lost 5, with 16 bases in between. The germline gives CDR1 MDHEN, CDR2 SYDVKM. This CDR3 is built from 15 residues.

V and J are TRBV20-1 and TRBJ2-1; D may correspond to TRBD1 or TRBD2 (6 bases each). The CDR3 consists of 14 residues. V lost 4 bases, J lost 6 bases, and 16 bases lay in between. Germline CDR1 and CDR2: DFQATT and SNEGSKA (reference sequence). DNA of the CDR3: TGCAGTGCTACCGGGGGCCTAGGAAGCAATGAGCAGTTCTTC. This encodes CSATGGLGSNEQFF.

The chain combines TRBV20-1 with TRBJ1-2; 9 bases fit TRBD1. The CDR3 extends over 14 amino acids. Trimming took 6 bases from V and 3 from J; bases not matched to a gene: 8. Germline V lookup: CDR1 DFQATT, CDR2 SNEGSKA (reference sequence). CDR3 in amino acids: CSALGQGFHYGYTF. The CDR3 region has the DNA TGCAGTGCGCTGGGACAGGGATTTCACTATGGCTACACCTTC.

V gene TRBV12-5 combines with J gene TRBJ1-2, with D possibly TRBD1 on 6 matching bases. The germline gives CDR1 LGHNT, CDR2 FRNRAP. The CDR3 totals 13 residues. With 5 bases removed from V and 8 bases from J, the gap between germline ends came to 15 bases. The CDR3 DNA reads TGTGCTAGTGGTGGGGGCAGCGCCGGAGGCTACACCTTC. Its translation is CASGGGSAGGYTF.

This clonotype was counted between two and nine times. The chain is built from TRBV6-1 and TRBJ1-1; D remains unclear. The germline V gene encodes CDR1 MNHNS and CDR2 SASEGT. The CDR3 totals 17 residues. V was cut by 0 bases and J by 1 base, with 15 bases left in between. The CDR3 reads CASSEAGVLTGNTEAFF. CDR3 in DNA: TGTGCCAGCAGTGAAGCAGGCGTCCTAACCGGGAACACTGAAGCTTTCTTT.

CDR3 in amino acids: CASSSLRGMTLSTDTQYF. CDR3 nucleotides: TGCGCCAGCAGCTCTCTTCGAGGGATGACCCTTAGCACAGATACGCAGTATTTT. This sequence joins TRBV5-1 and TRBJ2-3; D may be TRBD2 (5 bases). The CDR3 length is 18 residues. V lost 3 bases and J 0 bases, leaving 20 bases between the germline ends. The germline V gene encodes CDR1 SGHRS and CDR2 YFSETQ.

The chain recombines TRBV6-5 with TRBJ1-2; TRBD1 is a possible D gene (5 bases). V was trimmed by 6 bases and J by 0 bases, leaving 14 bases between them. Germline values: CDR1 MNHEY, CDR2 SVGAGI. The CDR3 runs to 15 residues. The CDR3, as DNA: TGTGCCAGCAGATCCTGGGACGGGGCTAACTATGGCTACACCTTC. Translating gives CASRSWDGANYGYTF.

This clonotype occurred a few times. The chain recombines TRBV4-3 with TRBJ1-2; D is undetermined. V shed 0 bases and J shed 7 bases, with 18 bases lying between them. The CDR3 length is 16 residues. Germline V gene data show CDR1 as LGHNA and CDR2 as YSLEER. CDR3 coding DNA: TGCGCCAGCAGCCAAGATCCCAAGACCGGACCTAGTGGCTACACCTTC. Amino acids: CASSQDPKTGPSGYTF.

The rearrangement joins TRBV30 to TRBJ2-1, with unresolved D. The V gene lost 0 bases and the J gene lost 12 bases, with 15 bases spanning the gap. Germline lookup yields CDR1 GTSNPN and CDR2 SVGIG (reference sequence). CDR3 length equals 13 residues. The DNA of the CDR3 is TGTGCCTGGAGTGTAGGCTTCGATGATGTGCAGTTCTTC. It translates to CAWSVGFDDVQFF. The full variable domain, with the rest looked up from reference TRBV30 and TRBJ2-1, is SQTIHQWPATLVQPVGSPLSLECTVEGTSNPNLYWYRQAAGRGLQLLFYSVGIGQISSEVPQNLSASRPQDRQFILSSKKLLLSDSGFYLCAWSVGFDDVQFFGPGTRLTVL.

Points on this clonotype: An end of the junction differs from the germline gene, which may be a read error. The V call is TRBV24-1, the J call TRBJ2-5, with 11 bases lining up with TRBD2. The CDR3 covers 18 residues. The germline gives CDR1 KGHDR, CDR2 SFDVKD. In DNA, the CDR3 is TGTGCCACCAGTGACGCCACATTAGGACTAGCGGGCGGAGAGACCCGGTACTTC. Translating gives CATSDATLGLAGGETRYF.

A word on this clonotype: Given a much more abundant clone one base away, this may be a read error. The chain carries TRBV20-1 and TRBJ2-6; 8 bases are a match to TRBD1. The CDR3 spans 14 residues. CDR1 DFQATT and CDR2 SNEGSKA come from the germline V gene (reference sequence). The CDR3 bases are TGCAGTGCTCCGGACAGGGCTGGGGCCAACGTCCCGACTTTC. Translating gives CSAPDRAGANVPTF.

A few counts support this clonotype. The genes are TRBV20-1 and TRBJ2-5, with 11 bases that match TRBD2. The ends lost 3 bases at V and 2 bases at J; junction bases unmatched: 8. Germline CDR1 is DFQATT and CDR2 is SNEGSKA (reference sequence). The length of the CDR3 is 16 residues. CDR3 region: CSARGTSGKLQETQYF. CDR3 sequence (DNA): TGCAGTGCTAGGGGGACTAGCGGCAAGCTTCAAGAGACCCAGTACTTC.

The CDR3 region is CASSVPQLQETQYF. The CDR3 DNA is TGTGCCAGCAGCGTACCCCAGCTCCAAGAGACCCAGTACTTC. The gene calls are TRBV7-8 and TRBJ2-5; no firm D call. V was pared by 5 bases and J by 1 base, with 11 bases between. Germline assignment: CDR1 SGHVS and CDR2 FQNEAQ. CDR3 length: 14 residues.

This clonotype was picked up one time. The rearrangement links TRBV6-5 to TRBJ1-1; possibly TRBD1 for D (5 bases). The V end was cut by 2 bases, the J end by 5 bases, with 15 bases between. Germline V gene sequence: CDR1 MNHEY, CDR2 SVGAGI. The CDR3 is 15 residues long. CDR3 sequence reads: CASSYRAGKKTEAFF. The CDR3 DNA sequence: TGTGCCAGCAGTTACAGGGCAGGGAAGAAGACTGAAGCTTTCTTT.

The CDR3 nucleotides read TGTGCCAGCAGCCATCTTCTAGCGGGGGCCTACGAGCAGTACTTC. Translated: CASSHLLAGAYEQYF. The chain links TRBV4-2 to TRBJ2-7; 10 positions agree with TRBD2. Per the germline V gene, CDR1 is LGHNA and CDR2 is YNFKEQ. The CDR3 is 15 amino acids. J gave up 2 bases and V 3 bases, and 4 bases lay outside the gene matches.

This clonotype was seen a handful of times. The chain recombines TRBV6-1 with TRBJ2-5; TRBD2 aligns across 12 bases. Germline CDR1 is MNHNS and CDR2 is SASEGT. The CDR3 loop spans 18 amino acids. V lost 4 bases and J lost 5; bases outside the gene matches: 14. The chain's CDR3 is CASSGGLAGRTWRETQYF. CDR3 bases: TGTGCCAGCAGTGGGGGACTAGCGGGTCGCACCTGGAGGGAGACCCAGTACTTC.

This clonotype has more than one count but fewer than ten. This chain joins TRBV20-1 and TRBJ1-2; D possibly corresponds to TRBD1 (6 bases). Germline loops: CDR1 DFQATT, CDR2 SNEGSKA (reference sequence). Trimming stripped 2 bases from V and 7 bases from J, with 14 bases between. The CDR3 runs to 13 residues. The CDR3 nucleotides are TGCAGTGCTAGACCAGGGGACGGGAGTGGCTACACCTTC. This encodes CSARPGDGSGYTF.